A single TCR beta chain is shown here with its context. This specimen comes from a study of blood T cells in healthy people across ages. Study-level information: For every two T cells, template switching captured about one barcoded beta molecule.

V was trimmed by 2 bases and J by 6 bases, leaving 10 bases between them. Looked up from germline, CDR1 is KGHSH and CDR2 is LQKENI. CDR3 length: 13 residues. It was with a sample-barcoded 5' primer and a J-beta primer mix that a second PCR of about 6 to 11 cycles was run. TCRdb fed the 5' RACE reads into MiXCR, producing one record per CDR3 protein. The table lists some 730,000 distinct CDR3 sequences, 20% to 25% of them singletons, with roughly 22% in the top ten. V gene TRBV18 combines with J gene TRBJ1-2; D not certain. The sample comprised blood. The clonotype originates from a man in his 70s in good health. The CDR3 loop reads CASSPGLADGYTF. In DNA form, the CDR3 reads TGTGCCAGCTCACCAGGATTAGCCGATGGCTACACCTTC.